These 12 T cell receptor beta chains share one sample of origin, sequenced in a study of blood T cells in healthy people across ages. Alongside a J-beta primer mix, a sample-barcoded 5' primer served in a second PCR lasting about 7 to 11 cycles. TCRdb re-called the 5' RACE reads through MiXCR, storing one row per CDR3 protein. The table lists more than 800,000 distinct CDR3 sequences, about 30% of them singletons. Sample: blood. The receptor set was obtained from a woman older than 75 in good health.

This clonotype appeared many times. The chain combines TRBV11-2 with TRBJ2-7; 9 nucleotides align to TRBD2. Unmatched junction bases numbered 8, after V lost 5 bases and J lost 0 bases. Per germline, CDR1 SGHAT and CDR2 FQNNGV. The CDR3 extends over 16 amino acids. CDR3 sequence (DNA): TGTGCCAGCAGCGACGGCGGGGGGGGGAGCTCCTACGAGCAGTACTTC. Its translation: CASSDGGGGSSYEQYF.

Note on this clonotype: A single base separates this from a much larger clone, so it may be a read error. V usage is TRBV12-3 or TRBV12-4 and J usage is TRBJ2-4; maybe TRBD1 (6 bases). Trimming pared 4 bases from V and 11 bases from J, leaving 18 bases between. The CDR3 is made up of 14 amino acids. CDR3 residues: CASSSIQGTYLQYF. CDR3 nucleotide sequence: TGTGCCAGCAGTTCCATACAGGGAACCTACCTTCAGTACTTC.

The CDR3 DNA sequence: TGCGCCAGCAGCAAGGACAGGCAAGAGACCCAGTACTTC. It specifies CASSKDRQETQYF. The chain carries TRBV5-1 and TRBJ2-5; 7 bases align to TRBD1. This CDR3 is 13 amino acids long. The V segment lost 4 bases and the J segment 2 bases; nucleotides outside the gene matches: 2. In germline, CDR1 is SGHRS, CDR2 YFSETQ.

This chain connects TRBV24-1 to TRBJ2-1; possibly TRBD1 or TRBD2 for D (5 bases each). Looked up from germline, CDR1 is KGHDR and CDR2 is SFDVKD. This CDR3 region has 18 residues. V was clipped by 5 bases and J by 0 bases, with 19 bases between them. The CDR3 is CATSGPPSVRGSYNEQFF. The CDR3, as DNA: TGTGCCACCAGTGGGCCCCCGTCGGTGAGGGGCTCCTACAATGAGCAGTTCTTC.

This clonotype was counted ten times or more. The rearrangement links TRBV28 to TRBJ2-5, with 7 positions matching TRBD1. CDR3 length: 15 residues. Germline values: CDR1 MDHEN, CDR2 SYDVKM. J was trimmed by 4 bases and V by 6 bases; bases with no gene match: 11. The CDR3, as DNA: TGTGCCAGCAGCAACCCGGGACAGTTTTTAGAGACCCAGTACTTC. Residues: CASSNPGQFLETQYF. The complete variable domain, with remaining parts taken from reference TRBV28 and TRBJ2-5, reads DVKVTQSSRYLVKRTGEKVFLECVQDMDHENMFWYRQDPGLGLRLIYFSYDVKMKEKGDIPEGYSVSREKKERFSLILESASTNQTSMYLCASSNPGQFLETQYFGPGTRLLVL.

This clonotype was observed many times. This rearrangement joins TRBV6-4 to TRBJ1-2, with 9 positions matching TRBD1. Germline assignment: CDR1 MRHNA and CDR2 SNTAGT. The CDR3 has 13 residues. V shed 5 bases, J shed 6 bases, and the junction held 4 bases outside the gene matches. CDR3 amino acids: CASSKGQGNGYTF. CDR3 in DNA: TGTGCCAGCAGTAAGGGACAGGGAAATGGCTACACCTTC.

This clonotype turned up a few times. This sequence joins TRBV4-3 and TRBJ2-2; D is undetermined. The germline V and J ends were trimmed by 0 bases and 1 base, with 15 bases remaining between them. This CDR3 has 18 residues. Germline V CDR1 and CDR2: LGHNA, YSLEER. The CDR3 region is CASSQDLTASQNTGELFF. DNA of the CDR3: TGCGCCAGCAGCCAAGATCTCACAGCTTCGCAGAACACCGGGGAGCTGTTTTTT.

This clonotype was detected ten times or more. The V gene is TRBV3-1, the J gene TRBJ2-7, with 7 bases that match TRBD1. Trimming at V came to 6 bases and at J to 3 bases, leaving 5 bases not matched to a gene. This CDR3 has 13 residues. From germline, CDR1 is LGHDT and CDR2 YNNKEL (reference sequence). This CDR3 is CASSDGQVYEQYF. The CDR3 DNA follows: TGTGCCAGCAGTGACGGACAGGTCTACGAGCAGTACTTC.

This clonotype was counted between two and nine times. V usage is TRBV6-2 or TRBV6-3 and J usage is TRBJ2-5; D is ambiguous. The CDR3 contains 14 residues. Trimming took off 3 bases at V and 1 base at J, with 9 bases between the two ends. CDR1 is MNHEY and CDR2 is SVGEGT in the germline V gene. The CDR3 sequence: CASSYVAPQETQYF. The DNA of the CDR3 is TGTGCCAGCAGTTATGTAGCCCCCCAAGAGACCCAGTACTTC.

The rearrangement joins TRBV28 to TRBJ2-1, with 9 bases fitting TRBD1. Trimming at V came to 2 bases and at J to 15 bases, leaving 17 bases not matched to a gene. The CDR3 runs to 16 residues. Germline CDR1 and CDR2: MDHEN and SYDVKM. The CDR3 protein is CASSLGGTGTGLALFF. In nucleotides, the CDR3 is TGTGCCAGCAGTTTAGGTGGGACAGGGACGGGTCTAGCGCTGTTCTTC. The entire variable domain, with the rest obtained from reference TRBV28 and TRBJ2-1, is as follows: DVKVTQSSRYLVKRTGEKVFLECVQDMDHENMFWYRQDPGLGLRLIYFSYDVKMKEKGDIPEGYSVSREKKERFSLILESASTNQTSMYLCASSLGGTGTGLALFFGPGTRLTVL.

Points on this clonotype: It may be a read error: a sequence one base away is much more abundant. V is TRBV4-3 and J is TRBJ2-7; D is ambiguous. Trimming left V 0 bases short and J 0 bases short, with 6 bases between. The CDR3 totals 14 residues. Germline CDR1 and CDR2: LGHNA and YSLEER. The DNA for the CDR3 is TGCGCCAGCAGCCAAGACGGATTCTCCTACGAGCAGTACTTC. Its translation: CASSQDGFSYEQYF.

Ten or more counts support this clonotype. The gene calls are TRBV28 and TRBJ1-2, with TRBD1 matching over 8 bases. The CDR3 is 13 residues long. V shed 5 bases, J shed 5 bases, and the junction held 4 bases outside the gene matches. The germline gives CDR1 MDHEN, CDR2 SYDVKM. CDR3 coding DNA: TGTGCCAGCAGTAGTCGACAGGGGTATGGCTACACCTTC. Amino acids: CASSSRQGYGYTF.